Each of the 18 T cell receptor beta chains below was sequenced from the same sample in a study of beta chain features in type 1 diabetes. The investigators reverse transcribed all of the isolated RNA, so they sequenced expressed TCRB transcripts. Using immunoSEQ multiplex PCR, the repertoire was profiled, and TCRdb retains in-frame clones only, with some absent. There are some 150,000 clones in the sample; around 10% occur only once, and about 1.9% lies in the top ten. Input material: central memory CD4+ T cells from blood. These receptors were taken from a man aged 18 to 30 in good health.

The V gene is TRBV27, the J gene TRBJ2-4; the D is unclear. The CDR3 length is 13 residues. CDR1 is MNHEY and CDR2 is SMNVEV in the germline V gene (reference sequence). V was trimmed by 6 bases and J by 0 bases, leaving 6 bases between them. The chain's CDR3 is CASRALAKNIQYF. The CDR3 bases are TGTGCCAGCAGGGCCCTAGCCAAAAACATTCAGTACTTC.

This clone was seen only a few times. The rearrangement uses TRBV27 and TRBJ2-2, with D possibly being TRBD2 (5 bases). The germline CDR1 and CDR2 sequences are MNHEY and SMNVEV (reference sequence). The CDR3 runs 12 residues. Trimming took off 7 bases at V and 6 bases at J, with 9 bases between the two ends. CDR3 loop: CASNSGSGELFF. In nucleotides, the CDR3 is TGTGCCAGCAACTCGGGGTCCGGGGAGCTGTTTTTT.

This clone was found a few times. The J gene is TRBJ2-7, the V gene TRBV29-1; 10 nucleotides match TRBD1. The CDR3 has 13 residues. After removal of 6 bases from V and 5 bases from J, the junction contained 7 bases not matched to a gene. Germline assignment: CDR1 SQVTM and CDR2 ANQGSEA. This CDR3 is CSVGQGNSHEQYF. Here the CDR3 DNA reads TGCAGCGTGGGACAGGGGAATTCCCACGAGCAGTACTTC.

This clone has a handful of counts. V and J are TRBV14 and TRBJ1-6; D is ambiguous. The V and J ends lost 6 bases and 0 bases respectively, with 12 bases between them. This CDR3 spans 16 amino acids. Germline V gene data show CDR1 as SGHDN and CDR2 as FVKESK. The CDR3 region has the DNA TGTGCCAGCAGTAAAAAGGTAGACTCCTATAATTCACCCCTCCACTTT. This codes for CASSKKVDSYNSPLHF.

This clone was observed a few times. This chain links TRBV11-2 with TRBJ2-1, with D hard to call. V was shortened by 1 base and J by 5 bases, with 12 bases between the two germline ends. This CDR3 spans 15 amino acids. Germline CDR1 and CDR2: SGHAT and FQNNGV. The CDR3 DNA is TGTGCCAGCAGCTTAGCGGCGTTGGCCAACAATGAGCAGTTCTTC. The encoded protein is CASSLAALANNEQFF.

This clone was detected only a few times. Here the CDR3 DNA reads TGTGCCAGCCAGGACTGGGGGCGCGGCGAGCAGTACTTC. Protein product: CASQDWGRGEQYF. The chain joins TRBV28 to TRBJ2-7; possible D gene TRBD1, 6 bases. CDR3 length: 13 amino acids. CDR1 is MDHEN and CDR2 is SYDVKM in the germline V gene. Between the trimmed V and J ends, which lost 8 bases and 6 bases, there was a span of 17 bases.

This chain uses TRBV7-9 with TRBJ2-1, with D perhaps given as TRBD1 or TRBD2 (7 bases each). Germline assignment: CDR1 SEHNR and CDR2 FQNEAQ (reference sequence). Trimming shortened V by 4 bases and J by 15 bases, and 25 bases separated the two germline ends. This CDR3 spans 15 amino acids. Written as DNA, the CDR3 is TGTGCCAGCAGCTCCCCAGGGGGGGGAATACTAGTACTGTTCTTC. This translates into CASSSPGGGILVLFF.

J is TRBJ1-1 and V is TRBV29-1; the D is unclear. V shed 5 bases and J shed 9 bases, with 10 bases lying between them. The CDR3 has 10 amino acids. Germline lookup yields CDR1 SQVTM and CDR2 ANQGSEA. CDR3 coding DNA: TGCAGCGTTTGGACGACAAAAGCTTTCTTT. It codes for CSVWTTKAFF.

This clone was detected a few times. J is TRBJ2-7 and V is TRBV6-1; the match to TRBD2 covers 11 bases. The germline gives CDR1 MNHNS, CDR2 SASEGT. The CDR3 has 14 residues. Trimming took 7 bases from V and 6 from J; bases not matched to a gene: 8. The DNA of the CDR3 is TGTGCCAGCATGATAGCGGGAGGGCCGGGCGAGCAGTACTTC. It translates to CASMIAGGPGEQYF.

The sample holds many counts of this clone. This chain joins TRBV10-3 and TRBJ2-5; 7 bases agree with TRBD1. Germline-derived CDR1 and CDR2 are ENHRY and SYGVKD. The CDR3 has 16 residues. V was pared by 3 bases and J by 5 bases, with 12 bases of the junction left unmatched. The CDR3 DNA follows: TGTGCCATCAGTGATACCGGGAAGGGGGCTTGGGAGACCCAGTACTTC. It specifies CAISDTGKGAWETQYF.

This rearrangement joins TRBV7-2 to TRBJ2-2, with TRBD1 identical over 8 bases. The CDR3 consists of 14 residues. Germline CDR1 SGHTA, CDR2 FQGNSA. V trimming: 6 bases; J trimming: 7 bases; junction bases outside the gene matches: 7. The CDR3 sequence: CASSYRQGHGELFF. CDR3 in DNA: TGTGCCAGCAGTTACAGACAGGGGCACGGGGAGCTGTTTTTT. Supplemented by reference TRBV7-2 and TRBJ2-2, the full variable domain reads GAGVSQSPSNKVTEKGKDVELRCDPISGHTALYWYRQSLGQGLEFLIYFQGNSAPDKSGLPSDRFSAERTGGSVSTLTIQRTQQEDSAVYLCASSYRQGHGELFFGEGSRLTVL.

This clone was seen more than once but under ten times. At one of its ends the junction is not consistent with the germline gene, which may arise from a read error. The rearrangement links TRBV14 to TRBJ2-1, with D tentatively TRBD2 (6 bases). The CDR3 loop spans 18 amino acids. CDR1 is SGHDN and CDR2 is FVKESK in the germline V gene. This CDR3 reads CASSPGYDGTFSNNEQFF. In nucleotides, the CDR3 is TGTGCCAGCAGCCCAGGCTATGACGGGACTTTCTCCAACAATGAGCAGTTCTTC.

The V call is TRBV9, the J call TRBJ1-2; maybe TRBD1 (6 bases). CDR1 is SGDLS, CDR2 YYNGEE, per germline. Trimming took off 0 bases at V and 13 bases at J, with 19 bases between the two ends. The CDR3 covers 14 residues. In DNA form, the CDR3 reads TGTGCCAGCAGCGTAGGCCCCGAACAGGGTGCCTGCACCTTC. Translating gives CASSVGPEQGACTF.

The V call is TRBV29-1, the J call TRBJ2-5, with a possible D match to TRBD2 (6 bases). The CDR3 sequence is 13 residues long. Germline V gives CDR1 SQVTM, CDR2 ANQGSEA. Between the trimmed V and J ends, which lost 6 bases and 1 base, there was a span of 12 bases. The CDR3 protein is CSVKTGGQETQYF. CDR3 in DNA: TGCAGCGTCAAAACCGGGGGCCAAGAGACCCAGTACTTC.

The CDR3 sequence: CASSLAWTAPEQYF. CDR3 sequence (DNA): TGTGCCAGCAGCTTAGCGTGGACAGCCCCGGAGCAGTACTTC. The chain has TRBV7-2 and TRBJ2-7; a weak D match, TRBD1 (6 bases). V shed 0 bases and J shed 7 bases, with 13 bases lying between them. Germline loops: CDR1 SGHTA, CDR2 FQGNSA. This CDR3 is 14 amino acids long.

The table lists this clone with a few counts. This rearrangement joins TRBV5-1 to TRBJ2-6, with a tentative D call TRBD1 (5 bases). In germline, CDR1 is SGHRS, CDR2 YFSETQ. Trimming took 2 bases from V and 6 from J, leaving 12 bases between them. CDR3 length: 15 amino acids. The CDR3 loop is CASSFDQGAANVLTF. In nucleotides, the CDR3 is TGCGCCAGCAGCTTTGATCAGGGTGCGGCCAACGTCCTGACTTTC.

The genes are TRBV28 and TRBJ2-3, with a weak D call TRBD2 (6 bases). The V gene lost 3 bases and the J gene lost 2 bases, with 12 bases spanning the gap. Germline V lookup: CDR1 MDHEN, CDR2 SYDVKM. The CDR3 has 15 amino acids. Here the CDR3 DNA reads TGTGCCAGCAGTTTCGGGGCGGGGTACACAGATACGCAGTATTTT. Amino acids: CASSFGAGYTDTQYF.

There are a few counts of this clone. The chain couples TRBV6-1 to TRBJ2-2; TRBD1 is a possible D gene (6 bases). The CDR3 sequence is 15 residues long. Trimming shortened V by 6 bases and J by 6 bases, and 17 bases separated the two germline ends. The germline gives CDR1 MNHNS, CDR2 SASEGT. The CDR3 sequence: CASSPSTGNAGELFF. In DNA, the CDR3 is TGTGCCAGCAGCCCATCAACAGGGAATGCCGGGGAGCTGTTTTTT.